Below are 11 T cell receptor beta chains sequenced from a single sample in a study of OX40 agonist ivuxolimab in advanced cancers. Using immunoSEQ multiplex PCR, the repertoire was profiled, and TCRdb retains in-frame clones only, with some absent. There are about 46,000 clones in the sample; 75% to 95% occur only once, and over 4.5% lies in the top ten. The sample in question was CD4+ or CD8+ T cells sorted from blood, obtained in a trial of the OX40 agonist ivuxolimab. All receptors derive from an adult with an advanced solid tumor such as melanoma, head and neck, liver or kidney cancer.

CDR3 DNA: TGCGCCAGCAGCCAAGATCATGAAGCGGATAGCACAGATACGCAGTATTTT. Its translation: CASSQDHEADSTDTQYF. The rearrangement joins TRBV4-3 to TRBJ2-3, with D possibly TRBD2 on 5 matching bases. From germline, CDR1 is LGHNA and CDR2 YSLEER. This CDR3 has 17 residues. The germline V and J ends were trimmed by 0 bases and 0 bases, with 13 bases remaining between them.

This sequence joins TRBV7-9 and TRBJ2-7, with D perhaps TRBD1 or TRBD2 (5 bases each). V lost 5 bases to trimming and J lost 2 bases, with 13 bases between them. Per the germline V gene, CDR1 is SEHNR and CDR2 is FQNEAQ (reference sequence). The CDR3 spans 14 residues. The CDR3 protein is CASSTTGTTYEQYF. The CDR3 DNA sequence: TGTGCCAGCAGCACGACCGGGACGACCTACGAGCAGTACTTC.

The J gene is TRBJ2-7, the V gene TRBV14; 11 nucleotides line up with TRBD2. With V trimmed by 3 bases and J by 3 bases, 1 base remained unmatched. Germline CDR1 and CDR2: SGHDN and FVKESK. This CDR3 comprises 14 residues. The CDR3 nucleotides read TGTGCCAGCAGCCATCTAGCGGGAGGCTACGAGCAGTACTTC. It yields the protein CASSHLAGGYEQYF. Full variable domain (missing parts from reference TRBV14 and TRBJ2-7): EAGVTQFPSHSVIEKGQTVTLRCDPISGHDNLYWYRRVMGKEIKFLLHFVKESKQDESGMPNNRFLAERTGGTYSTLKVQPAELEDSGVYFCASSHLAGGYEQYFGPGTRLTVT.

V gene TRBV7-3 combines with J gene TRBJ2-7; a weak D match, TRBD1 (6 bases). V gave up 4 bases and J gave up 6 bases, with 10 bases separating them. The CDR3 loop spans 12 amino acids. The germline gives CDR1 SGHTA, CDR2 FQGTGA. The DNA of the CDR3 is TGTGCCAGCAGCTCCCTCAGGGGCGAGCAGTACTTC. Encoded protein: CASSSLRGEQYF. Full variable domain (remainder filled in from reference TRBV7-3 and TRBJ2-7): GAGVSQTPSNKVTEKGKYVELRCDPISGHTALYWYRQSLGQGPEFLIYFQGTGAADDSGLPNDRFFAVRPEGSVSTLKIQRTERGDSAVYLCASSSLRGEQYFGPGTRLTVT.

Comment on this clone: The sample carries other DNA sequences with the same CDR3. This chain links TRBV27 with TRBJ2-3; possibly TRBD1 for D (5 bases). Germline lookup yields CDR1 MNHEY and CDR2 SMNVEV (reference sequence). Trimming shortened V by 5 bases and J by 3 bases, and 6 bases separated the two germline ends. The CDR3 has 12 amino acids. Written as DNA, the CDR3 is TGTGCCAGCAGTCACAGGACAGATACGCAGTATTTT. This sequence encodes CASSHRTDTQYF.

The chain links TRBV7-9 to TRBJ2-7; 8 bases fit TRBD1. CDR3 length: 15 amino acids. Looked up from germline, CDR1 is SEHNR and CDR2 is FQNEAQ (reference sequence). Unmatched junction bases numbered 11, after V lost 5 bases and J lost 5 bases. The CDR3: CASSPQGEKWNEQYF. CDR3 in DNA: TGTGCCAGCAGCCCACAGGGGGAGAAATGGAACGAGCAGTACTTC.

This chain joins TRBV7-8 and TRBJ2-1; TRBD2 matches 12 bases. Germline lookup yields CDR1 SGHVS and CDR2 FQNEAQ. The CDR3 is made up of 15 amino acids. After removal of 5 bases from V and 4 bases from J, the junction contained 3 bases not matched to a gene. The CDR3 reads CASSPLAGGYNEQFF. CDR3 coding DNA: TGTGCCAGCAGCCCACTAGCGGGAGGATACAATGAGCAGTTCTTC.

V and J are TRBV2 and TRBJ2-1, with 12 positions matching TRBD2. Germline V lookup: CDR1 SNHLY, CDR2 FYNNEI. This CDR3 region has 17 residues. V lost 7 bases to trimming and J lost 3 bases; unmatched junction nucleotides: 10. The DNA for the CDR3 is TGTGCCAGCATGCTGGCTAGCGGGGGGGCCAGCTACAATGAGCAGTTCTTC. The encoded protein is CASMLASGGASYNEQFF.

The CDR3 is CASSFRTGITPNYGYTF. In DNA form, the CDR3 reads TGTGCCAGCAGCTTCCGGACAGGGATCACTCCTAACTATGGCTACACCTTC. This rearrangement joins TRBV13 to TRBJ1-2; 8 nucleotides line up with TRBD1. The CDR3 length is 17 residues. Germline assignment: CDR1 PRHDT and CDR2 FYEKMQ (reference sequence). The ends lost 3 bases at V and 0 bases at J; junction bases unmatched: 9.

The chain links TRBV27 to TRBJ1-5, with a tentative D call TRBD1 (5 bases). This CDR3 is 14 amino acids long. Trimming took 7 bases from V and 4 from J, leaving 14 bases between them. CDR1 MNHEY and CDR2 SMNVEV come from the germline V gene (reference sequence). The CDR3 is CASKEGVANQPQHF. CDR3 coding DNA: TGTGCCAGCAAAGAAGGGGTGGCAAATCAGCCCCAGCATTTT.

This chain joins TRBV13 and TRBJ1-1, with D possibly being TRBD1 (5 bases). Germline CDR1 reads PRHDT; CDR2 reads FYEKMQ (reference sequence). Trimming shortened V by 4 bases and J by 7 bases, and 7 bases separated the two germline ends. This CDR3 has 11 residues. In nucleotides, the CDR3 is TGTGCCAGCAGCTGGGACGGTGAAGCTTTCTTT. Amino acids: CASSWDGEAFF. The full variable domain, completed using reference TRBV13 and TRBJ1-1, is AAGVIQSPRHLIKEKRETATLKCYPIPRHDTVYWYQQGPGQDPQFLISFYEKMQSDKGSIPDRFSAQQFSDYHSELNMSSLELGDSALYFCASSWDGEAFFGQGTRLTVV.